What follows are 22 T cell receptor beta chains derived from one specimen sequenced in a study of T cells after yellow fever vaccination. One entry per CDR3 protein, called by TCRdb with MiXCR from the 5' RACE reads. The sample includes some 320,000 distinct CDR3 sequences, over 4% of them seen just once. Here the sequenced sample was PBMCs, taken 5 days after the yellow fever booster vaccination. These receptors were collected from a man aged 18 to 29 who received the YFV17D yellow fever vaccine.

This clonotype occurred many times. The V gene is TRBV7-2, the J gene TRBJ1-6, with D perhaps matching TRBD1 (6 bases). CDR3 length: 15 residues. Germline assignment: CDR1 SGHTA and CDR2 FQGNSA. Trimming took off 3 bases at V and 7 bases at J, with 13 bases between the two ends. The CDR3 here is CASSFSGQTNSPLHF. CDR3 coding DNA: TGTGCCAGCAGCTTTTCCGGACAGACGAATTCACCCCTCCACTTT.

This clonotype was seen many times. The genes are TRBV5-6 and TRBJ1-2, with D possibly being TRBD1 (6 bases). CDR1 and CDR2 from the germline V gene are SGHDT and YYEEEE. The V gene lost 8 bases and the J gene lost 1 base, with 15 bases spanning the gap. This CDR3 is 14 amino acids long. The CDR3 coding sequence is TGTGCCAGTCAGACGGCAGGGGTTAACTATGGCTACACCTTC. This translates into CASQTAGVNYGYTF.

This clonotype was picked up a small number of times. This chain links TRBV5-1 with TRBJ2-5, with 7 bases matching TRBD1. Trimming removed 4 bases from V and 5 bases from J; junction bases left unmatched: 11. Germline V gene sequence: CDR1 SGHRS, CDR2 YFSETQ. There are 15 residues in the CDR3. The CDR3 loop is CASSQRQGEWETQYF. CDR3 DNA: TGCGCCAGCAGCCAAAGACAGGGAGAATGGGAGACCCAGTACTTC.

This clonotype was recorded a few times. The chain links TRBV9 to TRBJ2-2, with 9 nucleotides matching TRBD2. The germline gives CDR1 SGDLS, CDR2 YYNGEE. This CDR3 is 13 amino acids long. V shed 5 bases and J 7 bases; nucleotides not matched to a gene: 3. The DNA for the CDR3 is TGTGCCAGCAGAGGCGGGGGGGTCGGGGAGCTGTTTTTT. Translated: CASRGGGVGELFF.

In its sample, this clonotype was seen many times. The CDR3 protein is CASSLDLRNEQFF. CDR3 nucleotides: TGTGCCAGCAGCTTAGACCTAAGGAATGAGCAGTTCTTC. This rearrangement joins TRBV7-2 to TRBJ2-1, with D hard to call. The CDR3 runs to 13 residues. Trimming pared 1 base from V and 7 bases from J, leaving 8 bases between. Germline V gives CDR1 SGHTA, CDR2 FQGNSA. Full variable domain (rest looked up from reference TRBV7-2 and TRBJ2-1): GAGVSQSPSNKVTEKGKDVELRCDPISGHTALYWYRQSLGQGLEFLIYFQGNSAPDKSGLPSDRFSAERTGGSVSTLTIQRTQQEDSAVYLCASSLDLRNEQFFGPGTRLTVL.

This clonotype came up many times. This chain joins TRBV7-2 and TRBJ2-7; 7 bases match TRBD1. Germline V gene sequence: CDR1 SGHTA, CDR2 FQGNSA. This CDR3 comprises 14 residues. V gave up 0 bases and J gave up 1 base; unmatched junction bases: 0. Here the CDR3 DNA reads TGTGCCAGCAGCTTAGCGGGACAGTCCTACGAGCAGTACGTC. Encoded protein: CASSLAGQSYEQYV.

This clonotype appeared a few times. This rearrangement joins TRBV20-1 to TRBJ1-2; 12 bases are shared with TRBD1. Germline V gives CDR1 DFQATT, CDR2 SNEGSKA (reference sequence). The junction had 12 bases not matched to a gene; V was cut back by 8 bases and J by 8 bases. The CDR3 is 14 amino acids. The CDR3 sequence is CSSNPGQGARGYTF. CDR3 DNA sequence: TGCAGTTCGAACCCGGGACAGGGGGCGCGGGGCTACACCTTC.

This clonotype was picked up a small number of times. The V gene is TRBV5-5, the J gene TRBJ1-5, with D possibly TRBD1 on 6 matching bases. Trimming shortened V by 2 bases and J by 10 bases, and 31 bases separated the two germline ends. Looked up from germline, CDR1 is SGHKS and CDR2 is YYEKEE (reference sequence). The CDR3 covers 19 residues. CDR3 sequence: CASSLNSVGQGTPISPQHF. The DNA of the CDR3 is TGTGCCAGCAGCTTAAATTCTGTCGGCCAGGGGACCCCCATCAGCCCCCAGCATTTT.

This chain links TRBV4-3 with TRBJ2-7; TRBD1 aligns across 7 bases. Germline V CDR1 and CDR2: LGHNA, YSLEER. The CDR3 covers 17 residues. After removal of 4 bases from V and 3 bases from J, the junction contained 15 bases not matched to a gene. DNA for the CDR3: TGCGCCAGCAGCCCCACCGAGAGGGACAGCCTAGACTACGAGCAGTACTTC. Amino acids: CASSPTERDSLDYEQYF.

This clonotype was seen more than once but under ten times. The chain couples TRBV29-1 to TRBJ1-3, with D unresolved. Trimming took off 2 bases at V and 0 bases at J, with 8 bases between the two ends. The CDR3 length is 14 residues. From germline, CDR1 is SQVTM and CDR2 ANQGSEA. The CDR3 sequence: CSVEHGSSGNTIYF. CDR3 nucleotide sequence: TGCAGCGTTGAACATGGGTCCTCTGGAAACACCATATATTTT.

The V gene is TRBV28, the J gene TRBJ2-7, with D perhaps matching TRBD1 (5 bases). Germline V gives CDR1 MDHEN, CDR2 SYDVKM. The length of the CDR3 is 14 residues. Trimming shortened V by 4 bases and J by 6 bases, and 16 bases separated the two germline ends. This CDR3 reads CASSSGPGMVEQYF. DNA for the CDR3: TGTGCCAGCAGTTCAGGGCCTGGGATGGTCGAGCAGTACTTC. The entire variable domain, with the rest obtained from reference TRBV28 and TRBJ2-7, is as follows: DVKVTQSSRYLVKRTGEKVFLECVQDMDHENMFWYRQDPGLGLRLIYFSYDVKMKEKGDIPEGYSVSREKKERFSLILESASTNQTSMYLCASSSGPGMVEQYFGPGTRLTVT.

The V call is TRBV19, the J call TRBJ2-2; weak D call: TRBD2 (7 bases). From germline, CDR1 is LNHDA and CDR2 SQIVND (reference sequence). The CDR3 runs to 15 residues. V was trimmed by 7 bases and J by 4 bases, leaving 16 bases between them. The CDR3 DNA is TGTGCCAGTACCCTGAGGGGGGGGCCCACCGGGGAGCTGTTTTTT. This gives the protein CASTLRGGPTGELFF.

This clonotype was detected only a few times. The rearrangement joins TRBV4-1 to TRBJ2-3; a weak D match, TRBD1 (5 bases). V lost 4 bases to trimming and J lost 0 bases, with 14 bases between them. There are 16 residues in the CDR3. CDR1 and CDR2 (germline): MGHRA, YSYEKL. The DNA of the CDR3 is TGCGCCAGCAGCCTTTTTAGGGGCGAGAGCACAGATACGCAGTATTTT. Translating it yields CASSLFRGESTDTQYF.

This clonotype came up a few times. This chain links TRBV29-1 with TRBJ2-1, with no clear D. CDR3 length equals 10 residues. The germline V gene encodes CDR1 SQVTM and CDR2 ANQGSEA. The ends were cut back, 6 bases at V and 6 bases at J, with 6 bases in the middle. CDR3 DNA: TGCAGCGTCTGGGCCAATGAGCAGTTCTTC. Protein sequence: CSVWANEQFF.

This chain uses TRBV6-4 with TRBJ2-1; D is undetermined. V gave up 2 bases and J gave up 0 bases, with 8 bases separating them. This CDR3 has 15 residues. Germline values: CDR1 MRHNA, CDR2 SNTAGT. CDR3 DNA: TGTGCCAGCAGTGACGGGGTTAGCTCCTACAATGAGCAGTTCTTC. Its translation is CASSDGVSSYNEQFF.

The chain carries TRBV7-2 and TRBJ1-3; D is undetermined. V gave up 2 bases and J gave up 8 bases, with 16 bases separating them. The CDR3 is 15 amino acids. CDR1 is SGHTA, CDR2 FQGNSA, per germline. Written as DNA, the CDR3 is TGTGCCAGCAGCTTATTCCTTGGGGTGGTGGACACCATATATTTT. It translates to CASSLFLGVVDTIYF.

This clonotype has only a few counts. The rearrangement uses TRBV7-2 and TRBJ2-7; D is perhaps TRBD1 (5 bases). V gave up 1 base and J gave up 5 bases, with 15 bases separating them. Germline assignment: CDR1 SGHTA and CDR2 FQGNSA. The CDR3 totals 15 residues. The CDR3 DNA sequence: TGTGCCAGCAGCTTAGTGGCAGGGCCCTTCAACGAGCAGTACGTC. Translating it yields CASSLVAGPFNEQYV.

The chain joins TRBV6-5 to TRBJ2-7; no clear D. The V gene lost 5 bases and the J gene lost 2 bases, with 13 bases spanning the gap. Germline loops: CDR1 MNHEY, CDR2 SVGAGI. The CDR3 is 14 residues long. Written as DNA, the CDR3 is TGTGCCAGCAGTCTCTCTCGTTGGGCCTACGAGCAGTACTTC. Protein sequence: CASSLSRWAYEQYF.

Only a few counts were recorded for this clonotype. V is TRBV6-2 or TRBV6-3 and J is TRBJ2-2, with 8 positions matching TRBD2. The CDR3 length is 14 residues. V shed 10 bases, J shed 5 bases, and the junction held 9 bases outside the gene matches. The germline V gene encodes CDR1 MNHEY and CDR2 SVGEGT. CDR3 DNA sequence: TGTGCCACCGCCCTACAGCGGGGGACCGGGGAGCTGTTTTTT. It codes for CATALQRGTGELFF.

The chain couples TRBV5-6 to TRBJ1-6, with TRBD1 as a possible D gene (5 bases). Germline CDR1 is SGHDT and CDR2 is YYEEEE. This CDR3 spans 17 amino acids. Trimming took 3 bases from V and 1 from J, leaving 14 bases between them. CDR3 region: CASSYRTWGSYNSPLHF. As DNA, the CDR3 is TGTGCCAGCAGCTACAGGACCTGGGGATCCTATAATTCACCCCTCCACTTT.

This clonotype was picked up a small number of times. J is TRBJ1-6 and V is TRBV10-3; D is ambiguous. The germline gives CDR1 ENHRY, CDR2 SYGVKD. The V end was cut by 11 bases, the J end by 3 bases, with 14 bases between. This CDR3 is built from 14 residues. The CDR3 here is CAGKVQNYNSPLHF. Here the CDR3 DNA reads TGTGCCGGCAAAGTCCAGAACTATAATTCACCCCTCCACTTT.

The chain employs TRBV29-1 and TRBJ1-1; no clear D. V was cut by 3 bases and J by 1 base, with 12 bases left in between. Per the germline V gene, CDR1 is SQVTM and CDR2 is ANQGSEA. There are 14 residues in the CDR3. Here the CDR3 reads CSVDLAGKNTEAFF. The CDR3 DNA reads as TGCAGCGTTGACTTGGCAGGAAAGAACACTGAAGCTTTCTTT.